Reported below is one TCR beta chain. No antigen is known for it. The sample is drawn from a study of blood T cells in healthy people across ages. Overall study findings and caveats: The diversity estimates, figures obtained from one million T cells, were considered underestimates.

PCR was performed a second time for about 7 to 11 cycles using a sample-barcoded 5' primer and a J-beta primer mix. TCRdb analysed the 5' RACE reads with MiXCR anew, one entry per CDR3 protein. This sample carries 1.5 million to 2 million distinct CDR3 sequences, less than 50% of them seen once, and the ten largest clones take approximately 2.1%. The CDR3 totals 18 residues. V was trimmed by 1 base and J by 1 base, leaving 18 bases between them. The V gene's germline CDR1 is LGHNA and CDR2 YNFKEQ. The TCR originated in a woman in her thirties or forties in good health. The chain recombines TRBV4-2 with TRBJ2-3, with D perhaps matching TRBD1 (5 bases). Sequenced material: blood. CDR3 in DNA: TGTGCCAGCAGCCAAGGAGGAACAAGGGGTGTGGGCACAGATACGCAGTATTTT. The encoded protein is CASSQGGTRGVGTDTQYF.